This T cell receptor (beta chain) was observed in a study of T-cell reconstitution after alpha-beta-depleted transplantation in children (TCRdb year 2016). As for the study more broadly: The study quantitatively tracked T-cell immune reconstitution after TCRalphabeta/CD19-depleted allogeneic hematopoietic cell transplantation in children using TCR repertoire profiling.

The treatment or condition tag for this specimen amounts to: allogeneic hematopoietic cell transplantation with graft depleted of TCRalphabeta T cells and CD19 B cells. TCRalphabeta/CD19-depleted allogeneic hematopoietic cell grafts were given to the transplant recipients, all of whom were children. About this clonotype: This clone's antigen is unknown. Base qualities are not at hand, and no much larger clone is one base apart.

CDR3 length: 14 amino acids, cysteine to phenylalanine. CDR3 DNA only is kept here, 42 bases in frame from base 1. At the junction V is shortened by 8 bases and J by 0 bases; bases outside the gene matches: 1. From a lookup of the germline V gene, CDR1 and CDR2 are KGHDR and SFDVKD. Overall results and qualifications from the work: Over subsequent months, a decline in hyperexpanded clone frequencies was noted, and after one year, T-cell counts and TCRbeta diversity were mostly ascribed to newly produced T cells. In some patients, the high TCRbeta diversity seen at day 60 was put down to recipient T cells and intrathymic progenitors that had survived conditioning. Apparently early alphabetaT-cell count recovery about two months after transplant reportedly relied on only several hundred rapidly expanded clones derived from non-depleted graft cells.

Library prep was done by PCR. Sequenced using an Illumina HiSeq 2500. TCR libraries were prepared with molecular barcoding, using unique molecular identifiers to normalize TCRbeta repertoire quantification. TCRdb reprocessing: public reads trimmed at Q25 with fastp, clones called with MiXCR, in-frame beta chains kept. Every distinct CDR3 protein forms one entry, paired with its most common genes and DNA. The sample profile shows some 200,000 distinct CDR3 sequences; roughly 7% of them were found once. The ten largest make up more than 5.5% of the sample. The rearranged chain carries TRBV24-1 and TRBJ2-1, with 9 middle bases fitting TRBD2. The sequencing here drew on PBMCs, taken before TCRalphabeta/CD19-depleted stem cell transplant. The sequence came from a boy younger than 10 with acute lymphoblastic leukemia, due to receive a stem cell transplant. The CDR3 protein: CATKAGGSYNEQFF. The sequenced DNA: TGTGCCACCAAAGCGGGGGGCTCCTACAATGAGCAGTTCTTC.